This record covers a single T cell receptor beta chain. These data belong to a study of blood T cell repertoires in COVID-19. Study in general: PBMCs, B-cell-depleted T cells, or T cells were the source of the cDNA or gDNA that made up the material.

CDR1 LGHNA and CDR2 YNFKEQ come from the germline V gene. After removal of 0 bases from V and 2 bases from J, the junction contained 8 bases not matched to a gene. This CDR3 contains 17 residues. Some clones are missing from TCRdb's copy, which holds only in-frame ones; the method was immunoSEQ multiplex PCR. Among around 250,000 clones listed, 85% to 90% were seen once. Grouping used clinical history reported by participants in a survey and questionnaire. Either two negative PCRs, clearance, or symptom resolution qualified Cohort 3 donors as recovered. This TCR was recovered from a man aged 18 to 30 who had recovered from COVID-19. What was sequenced was PBMCs or T cells enriched from blood (not recorded which). The J gene is TRBJ2-5, the V gene TRBV4-2; 8 nucleotides agree with TRBD2. The CDR3 here is CASSQDPPSGQQETQYF. CDR3 bases: TGTGCCAGCAGCCAAGACCCCCCTAGCGGGCAACAAGAGACCCAGTACTTC.